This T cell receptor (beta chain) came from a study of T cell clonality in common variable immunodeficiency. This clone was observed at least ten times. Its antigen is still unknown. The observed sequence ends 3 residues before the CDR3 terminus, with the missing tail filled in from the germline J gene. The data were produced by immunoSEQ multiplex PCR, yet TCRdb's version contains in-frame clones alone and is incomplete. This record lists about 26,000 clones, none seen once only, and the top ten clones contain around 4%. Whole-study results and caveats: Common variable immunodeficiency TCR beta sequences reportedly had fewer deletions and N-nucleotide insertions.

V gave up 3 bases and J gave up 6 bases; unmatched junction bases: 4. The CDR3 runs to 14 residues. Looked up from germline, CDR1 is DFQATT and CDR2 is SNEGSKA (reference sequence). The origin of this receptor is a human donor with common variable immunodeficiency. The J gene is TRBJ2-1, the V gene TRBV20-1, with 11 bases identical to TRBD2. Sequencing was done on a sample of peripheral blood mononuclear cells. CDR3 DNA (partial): TGCAGTGCTAGCCGTAGCGGGAGGGTCAATGAG. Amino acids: CSASRSGRVNE. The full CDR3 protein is CSASRSGRVNEQFF.